The source of this TCR beta chain is a study of blood T cell repertoires in COVID-19. Overall study: In each case, the material was cDNA or gDNA derived from T cells, B-cell-depleted T cells, or PBMCs.

Germline CDR1 and CDR2: SGHVS and FQNEAQ. V lost 1 base and J lost 2; bases outside the gene matches: 8. The length of the CDR3 is 16 residues. Under the authors' procedure: Amplification of reference gene primers provided the estimated nucleated cell counts. Measured with immunoSEQ multiplex PCR; TCRdb has only the in-frame clones, and not every one. D and trimming come from the DNA, and the V and J calls and clone size come from that table. The sample gives about 270,000 clones, around 89% of which show up once; 2.4% is in the top ten. All enrollees were about 18 to 89 years old and from 24 US areas. Cohort 3 donors counted as recovered after two negative PCRs, clearance, or resolved symptoms. A single count supports this clone.

The rearrangement links TRBV7-8 to TRBJ2-7; the match to TRBD2 covers 7 bases. The sequenced material came from PBMCs or T cells enriched from blood (not recorded which). The TCR was taken from a woman between 18 and 30 years old who had recovered from COVID-19. The CDR3 loop reads CASSLVSPSGTYEQYF. CDR3 in DNA: TGTGCCAGCAGCTTAGTATCGCCTAGCGGCACCTACGAGCAGTACTTC.